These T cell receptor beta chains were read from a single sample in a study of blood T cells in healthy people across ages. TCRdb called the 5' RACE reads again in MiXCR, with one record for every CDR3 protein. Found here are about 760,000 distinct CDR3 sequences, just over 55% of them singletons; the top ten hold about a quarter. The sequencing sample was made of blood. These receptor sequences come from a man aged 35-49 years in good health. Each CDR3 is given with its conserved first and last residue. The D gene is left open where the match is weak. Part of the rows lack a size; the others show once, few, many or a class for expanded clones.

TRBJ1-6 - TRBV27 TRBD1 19 TGTGCCAGCAGTCTCAAATTACAGGGGGCTGGGTCCTATAATTCACCCCTCCACTTT CASSLKLQGAGSYNSPLHF
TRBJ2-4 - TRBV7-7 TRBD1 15 TGTGCTAGCAGCGCCGGGACAGGGTCCTACAATGAGCAGTACTTC CASSAGTGSYNEQYF
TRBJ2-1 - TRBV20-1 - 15 TGCAGTGCTTCCGACCCGTCGAGCTCCTACAATGAGCAGTTCTTC CSASDPSSSYNEQFF
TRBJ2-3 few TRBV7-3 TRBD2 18 TGTGCCAGCAGCCCTGGACTAGCGGGAGCCGCCGGGGCAGATACGCAGTATTTT CASSPGLAGAAGADTQYF
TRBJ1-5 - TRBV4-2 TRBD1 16 TGTGCCAGCAGCCGGGGACAGGGTGATTACCCTCAGCCCCAGCATTTT CASSRGQGDYPQPQHF
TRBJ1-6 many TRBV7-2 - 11 TGTGCCAGCAGACAGGGTTGGCTCCTCCACTTT CASRQGWLLHF
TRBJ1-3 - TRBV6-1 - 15 TGTGCCAGCAGTGAAGCCAGGTTATCTGGAAACACCATATATTTT CASSEARLSGNTIYF
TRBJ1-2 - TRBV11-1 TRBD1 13 TGTGCCAGCAGCTTATTGACAGGGGATGGCTACACCTTC CASSLLTGDGYTF
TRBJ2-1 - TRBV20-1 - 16 TGCAGTGCTAAAAGAGTGGGCGGCGGATCTTACAATGAGCAGTTCTTC CSAKRVGGGSYNEQFF
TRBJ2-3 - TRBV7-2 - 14 TGTGCCAGCTCCTCTAGGGGGGGCGGAGATACGCAGTATTTT CASSSRGGGDTQYF
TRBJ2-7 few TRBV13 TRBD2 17 TGTGCCAGCAGCTCCCCTCAGGCGACTAGCGGGATCAACGAGCAGTACTTC CASSSPQATSGINEQYF
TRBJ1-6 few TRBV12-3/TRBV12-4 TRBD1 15 TGTGCCAGCAGTCCCCAACAGGGGGCGAACTCACCCCTCCACTTT CASSPQQGANSPLHF
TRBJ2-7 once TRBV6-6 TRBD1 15 TGTGCCAGCAGTTCGACGGGACAGGGGTACAATGAGCAGTACTTC CASSSTGQGYNEQYF
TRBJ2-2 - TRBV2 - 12 TGTGCCAGCAGCGTATACAGCGGGGAGCTGTTTTTT CASSVYSGELFF
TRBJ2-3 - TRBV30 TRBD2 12 TGTGCAGCCCGCGGGGGGGCATATACGCAGTATTTT CAARGGAYTQYF
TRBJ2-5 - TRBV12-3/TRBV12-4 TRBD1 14 TGTGCCAGCACCCATTGGGACAGGGTAAAGACCCAGTACTTC CASTHWDRVKTQYF
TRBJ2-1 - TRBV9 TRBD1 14 TGTGCCAGCAGCGTCAACAGGGGTGTCTATGAGCAGTTCTTC CASSVNRGVYEQFF
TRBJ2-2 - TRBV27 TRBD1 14 TGTGCCAGCAGTGCAGGGGGGAACACCGGGGAGCTGTTTTTT CASSAGGNTGELFF
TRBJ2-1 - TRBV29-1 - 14 TGCAGCGTAGGTTTTAGTCTCCAAAACGGTGAGCAGTTCTTC CSVGFSLQNGEQFF
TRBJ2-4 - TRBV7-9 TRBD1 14 TGTGCCAGCAGCTCCCGGGACAGAGAAAACATTCAGTACTTC CASSSRDRENIQYF
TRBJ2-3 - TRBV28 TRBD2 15 TGTGCCAGCAGCAAGCGGGAGGGCCCCTCAGATACGCAGTATTTT CASSKREGPSDTQYF
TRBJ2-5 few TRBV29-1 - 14 TGCAGCGCTGCCCCCGGGACAAGCCAAGAGACCCAGTACTTC CSAAPGTSQETQYF
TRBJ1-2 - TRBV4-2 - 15 TGTGCCAGCAGCCAAGAAGGGGGATGGAGTAGTGGCTACACCTTC CASSQEGGWSSGYTF
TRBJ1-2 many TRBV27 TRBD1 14 TGTGCCAGCAGCAACAGGGGTCACAGCTATGGCTACACCTTC CASSNRGHSYGYTF
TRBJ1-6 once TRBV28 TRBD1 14 TGTGCCAGCACCCCGACAGGGGTGAATTCACCCCTCCACTTT CASTPTGVNSPLHF
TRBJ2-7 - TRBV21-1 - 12 TGTGCCAGCAGGGAAGGGTTCGGCGAGCAGTACTTC CASREGFGEQYF
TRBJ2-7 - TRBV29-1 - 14 TGCAGCGCGACCTCGGGTCGTAGCGAAAGCGAGCAGTACTTC CSATSGRSESEQYF
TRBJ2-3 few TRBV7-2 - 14 TGTGCCAGCAGCTTAGAATCCTGGACAGATACGCAGTATTTT CASSLESWTDTQYF
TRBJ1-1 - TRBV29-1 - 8 TGCAGCGTGGGCGATGCTTTCTTT CSVGDAFF
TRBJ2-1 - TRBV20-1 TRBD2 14 TGCAGTGCTGCGCCCAGCGGGAGAGGTAATGAGCAGTTCTTC CSAAPSGRGNEQFF
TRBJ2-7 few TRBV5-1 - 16 TGCGCCAGCAGCTGGGGAACGGGGGGCATTCAGAACGAGCAGTACTTC CASSWGTGGIQNEQYF
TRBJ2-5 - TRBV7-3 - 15 TGTGCCAGCAGCCCCTCGGTCGGCCTACCAGAGACCCAGTACTTC CASSPSVGLPETQYF
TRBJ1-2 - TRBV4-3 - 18 TGCGCCAGCAGCCACGGACACGCTAACCTACCTACTAACTATGGCTACACCTTC CASSHGHANLPTNYGYTF
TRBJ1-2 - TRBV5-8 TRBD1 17 TGTGCCAGCAGCTCAATATGGACAGGGGGCATCAACTATGGCTACACCTTC CASSSIWTGGINYGYTF
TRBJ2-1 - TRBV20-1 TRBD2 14 TGCAGTGCTGGGGGACTAGGTCGAGCTATGGAGCAGTTCTTC CSAGGLGRAMEQFF
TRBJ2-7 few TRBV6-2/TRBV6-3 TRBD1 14 TGTGCCAGCAATCCGACAGGGGGTATCTACGAGCAGTACTTC CASNPTGGIYEQYF
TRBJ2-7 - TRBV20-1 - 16 TGCAGTGCTAGAGACACAGGGGCAGCGGGAACCTACGAGCAGTACTTC CSARDTGAAGTYEQYF
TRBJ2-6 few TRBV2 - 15 TGTGCCAGCAGTGCTCTGGGGTCCGGGGCCAACGTCCTGACTTTC CASSALGSGANVLTF